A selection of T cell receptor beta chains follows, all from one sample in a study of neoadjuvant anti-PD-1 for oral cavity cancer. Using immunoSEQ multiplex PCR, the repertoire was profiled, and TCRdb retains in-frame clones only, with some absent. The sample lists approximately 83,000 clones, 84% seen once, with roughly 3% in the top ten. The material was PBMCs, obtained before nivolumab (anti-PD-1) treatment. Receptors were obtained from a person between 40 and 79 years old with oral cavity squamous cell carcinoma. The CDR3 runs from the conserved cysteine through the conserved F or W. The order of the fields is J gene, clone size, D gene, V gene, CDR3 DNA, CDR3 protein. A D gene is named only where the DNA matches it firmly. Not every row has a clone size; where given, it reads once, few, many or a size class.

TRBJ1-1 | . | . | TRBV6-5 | TGTGCCAGCAGTTACTCGATGCAGGGGAGGACTGAAGCTTTCTTT | CASSYSMQGRTEAFF
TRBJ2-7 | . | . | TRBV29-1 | TGCAGCGTTCTACAGGAGGGGACCTACGAGCAGTACTTC | CSVLQEGTYEQYF
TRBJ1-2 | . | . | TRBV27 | TGTGCCAGCAGTGCCGACGTCTATGGCTACACCTTC | CASSADVYGYTF
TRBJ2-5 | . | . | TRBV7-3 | TGTGCCAGCAGCTTGGTAGCTTCCCAAGAGACCCAGTACTTC | CASSLVASQETQYF
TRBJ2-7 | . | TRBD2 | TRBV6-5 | TGTGCCAGCAGGACTAGCGTCTACGAGCAGTACTTC | CASRTSVYEQYF
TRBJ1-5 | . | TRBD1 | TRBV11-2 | TGTGCCAGCAGCTGGGACAGAGTCAATCAGCCCCAGCATTTT | CASSWDRVNQPQHF
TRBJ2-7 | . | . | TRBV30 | TGTGCTTTGGTGAGACAGAACTACGAGCAGTACTTC | CALVRQNYEQYF
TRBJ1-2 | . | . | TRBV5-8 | TGTGCCAGCAGCTTGGCTGGGTTTAACTATGGCTACACCTTC | CASSLAGFNYGYTF
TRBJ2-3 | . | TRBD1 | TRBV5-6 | TGTGCCAGCAGCTTGCGGCAGGGGGCTAGCGATACGCAGTATTTT | CASSLRQGASDTQYF
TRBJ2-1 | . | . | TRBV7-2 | TGTGCCAGCAGCTTATTGGCGGGACCTGGCGCCTACAATGAGCAGTTCTTC | CASSLLAGPGAYNEQFF
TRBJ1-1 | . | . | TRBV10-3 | TGTGCCATCAGTGAGTCAGGAGGCAGGGCAGAAGCTTTCTTT | CAISESGGRAEAFF
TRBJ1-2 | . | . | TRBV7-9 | TGTGCCAGCAGCAGTAGTGCCGCGGGATATGGCTACACCTTC | CASSSSAAGYGYTF
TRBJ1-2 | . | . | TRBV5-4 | TGTGCCAGCAGCGAATCCGGGACACTCTATGGCTACACCTTC | CASSESGTLYGYTF
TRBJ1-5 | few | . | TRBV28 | TGTGCCAGCAGTATAAGGGGGGGGAGCAATCAGCCCCAGCATTTT | CASSIRGGSNQPQHF
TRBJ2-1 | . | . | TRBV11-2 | TGTGCCAGCAGCGCCGGATTAAACACGGGGAATGAGCAGTTCTTC | CASSAGLNTGNEQFF
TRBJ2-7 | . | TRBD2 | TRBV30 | TGTGCCTGGAGCTATACTAGCGGAGTATACGAGCAGTACTTC | CAWSYTSGVYEQYF
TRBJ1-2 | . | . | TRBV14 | TGTGCCAGCAGCCTTACAGCAGGGGATGGGGGCTACACCTTC | CASSLTAGDGGYTF
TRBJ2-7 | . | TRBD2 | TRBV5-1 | TGCGCCAGCAGCTTGGCGGCTAGCGGAGCCTACGAGCAGTACTTC | CASSLAASGAYEQYF
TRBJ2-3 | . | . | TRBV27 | TGTGCCAGCAGTCCCTTTAACGGGCGCACAGATACGCAGTATTTT | CASSPFNGRTDTQYF
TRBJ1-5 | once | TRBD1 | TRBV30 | TGTGCCTGGAGTGTACGTAGGGACAGGGGCCTGAATCAGCCCCAGCATTTT | CAWSVRRDRGLNQPQHF
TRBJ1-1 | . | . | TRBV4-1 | TGCGCCAGCAGCCAAGAAGGCGGTGGGCAGAACACTGAAGCTTTCTTT | CASSQEGGGQNTEAFF
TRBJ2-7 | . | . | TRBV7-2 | TGTGCCAGCAGCTTAGCGCGGCTGGTCTACGAGCAGTACTTC | CASSLARLVYEQYF
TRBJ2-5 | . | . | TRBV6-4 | TGTGCCAGCAGTGAGACCGGTGGGGAGACCCAGTACTTC | CASSETGGETQYF
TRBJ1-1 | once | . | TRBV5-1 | TGCGCCAGCAGCTCGACAGCCGTAGCCTCTGAAGCTTTCTTT | CASSSTAVASEAFF
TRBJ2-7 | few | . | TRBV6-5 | TGTGCCAGCAGTAGACTAGGCAAGTACGAGCAGTACTTC | CASSRLGKYEQYF
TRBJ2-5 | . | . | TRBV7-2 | TGTGCCAGCAGCTCGGACAGACAAGAGACCCAGTACTTC | CASSSDRQETQYF
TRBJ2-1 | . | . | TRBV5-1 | TGCGCCAGCAGCTTTGCCCAGGGGAATGAGCAGTTCTTC | CASSFAQGNEQFF
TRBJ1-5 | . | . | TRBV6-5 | TGTGCCAGCAGTTCTGTCCGGGGCGATGACCAGCCCCAGCATTTT | CASSSVRGDDQPQHF
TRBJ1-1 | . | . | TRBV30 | TGTGCCTGGGTTAAGGGGGGCACTGAAGCTTTCTTT | CAWVKGGTEAFF
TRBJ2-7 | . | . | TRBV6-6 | TGTGCCAGCAGTAACATATACGAGCAGTACTTC | CASSNIYEQYF
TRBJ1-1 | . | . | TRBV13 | TGTGCCAGCAGCTTCGCGGACACTGAAGCTTTCTTT | CASSFADTEAFF
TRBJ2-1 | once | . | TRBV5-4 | TGTGCCAGCAGCTTGGGGGACAATGAGCAGTTCTTC | CASSLGDNEQFF
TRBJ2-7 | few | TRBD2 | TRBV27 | TGTGCCAGCATCGAGACTAGCGGGAGGGCCCGCGAGCAGTACTTC | CASIETSGRAREQYF
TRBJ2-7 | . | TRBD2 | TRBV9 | TGTGCCAGCAGCGTAGAGGGGGGTATGGCTAGCGGGACGTACGAGCAGTACTTC | CASSVEGGMASGTYEQYF
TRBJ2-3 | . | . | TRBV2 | TGTGCCAGCAGTGAACAGGGAGGCACAGATACGCAGTATTTT | CASSEQGGTDTQYF
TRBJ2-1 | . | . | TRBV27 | TGTGCCAGCAGTTTATGGGCCGGAGATGAGCAGTTCTTC | CASSLWAGDEQFF